Listed here are 10 T cell receptor beta chains from one sample, sequenced in a study of identical twins. TCRdb called the 5' RACE reads again in MiXCR, with one record for every CDR3 protein. The sample contains about 570,000 distinct CDR3 sequences, approximately 9.6% of which appear only once. This sample was shared with a second study, whose subject was yellow fever vaccine responses in identical twins.

The material sequenced was PBMCs. All receptors come from a woman aged 18-30 years in good health.

J is TRBJ2-7 and V is TRBV4-2, with 13 nucleotides matching TRBD2. This CDR3 contains 17 residues. CDR1 is LGHNA and CDR2 is YNFKEQ in the germline V gene. The ends lost 0 bases at V and 0 bases at J; junction bases unmatched: 2. This CDR3 reads CASSQETSGGTSYEQYF. In DNA form, the CDR3 reads TGTGCCAGCAGCCAAGAGACTAGCGGGGGGACCTCCTACGAGCAGTACTTC.

This clonotype has at least ten counts. The rearrangement links TRBV12-3 or TRBV12-4 to TRBJ2-7; tentatively, D is TRBD2 (5 bases). The V gene lost 5 bases and the J gene lost 9 bases, with 14 bases spanning the gap. This CDR3 comprises 12 residues. This CDR3 is CASSKLPGSQYF. CDR3 coding DNA: TGTGCCAGCAGTAAACTCCCGGGATCGCAGTACTTC.

This clonotype was observed at least ten times. The chain is built from TRBV4-3 and TRBJ1-5; D is ambiguous. The CDR3 is 15 residues long. Germline CDR1 and CDR2: LGHNA and YSLEER. Trimming cost V 1 base and J 2 bases, with 9 bases left between them. The CDR3 bases are TGCGCCAGCAGCCAAGTCGCCGGGGGCAATCAGCCCCAGCATTTT. It is translated as CASSQVAGGNQPQHF.

In its sample, this clonotype was seen many times. The V call is TRBV5-1, the J call TRBJ2-7; 13 bases are a match to TRBD2. V lost 0 bases and J lost 4; bases outside the gene matches: 1. This CDR3 is built from 15 residues. In germline, CDR1 is SGHRS, CDR2 YFSETQ. The CDR3 nucleotides are TGCGCCAGCAGCTTGGGGACTAGCGGGAGTTACGAGCAGTACTTC. Translated: CASSLGTSGSYEQYF.

This clonotype appeared a few times. The chain links TRBV11-1 to TRBJ2-3; 12 nucleotides agree with TRBD2. Germline V CDR1 and CDR2: SGHAT, FQDESV (reference sequence). V shed 1 base and J 2 bases; nucleotides not matched to a gene: 10. The length of the CDR3 is 19 residues. For the CDR3, the DNA is TGTGCCAGCAGCTTAGGCAGGACTAGCGGGGCGCGCACCACAGATACGCAGTATTTT. Protein sequence: CASSLGRTSGARTTDTQYF.

Points on this clonotype: It may be a read error: a sequence one base away is much more abundant. The CDR3 here is CASSPLASTDTQHF. For the CDR3, the DNA is TGTGCCAGCTCACCACTGGCTAGCACAGATACGCAGCATTTT. V gene TRBV18 combines with J gene TRBJ2-3; D is unresolved. The J call may not be correct, given that the DNA end is closer to TRBJ1-5. CDR3 length: 14 amino acids. Germline loops: CDR1 KGHSH, CDR2 LQKENI.

The chain uses TRBV30 and TRBJ1-5, with D possibly TRBD1 on 5 matching bases. The CDR3 loop spans 15 amino acids. Germline CDR1 reads GTSNPN; CDR2 reads SVGIG (reference sequence). The V end was cut by 3 bases, the J end by 2 bases, with 14 bases between. CDR3 in DNA: TGTGCCTGGAGCCCGGGGGGATTGGGCAATCAGCCCCAGCATTTT. This gives the protein CAWSPGGLGNQPQHF. The full variable domain, its missing parts supplied by reference TRBV30 and TRBJ1-5, is SQTIHQWPATLVQPVGSPLSLECTVEGTSNPNLYWYRQAAGRGLQLLFYSVGIGQISSEVPQNLSASRPQDRQFILSSKKLLLSDSGFYLCAWSPGGLGNQPQHFGDGTRLSIL.

V is TRBV28 and J is TRBJ2-7; TRBD1 agrees at 9 bases. Trimming took 5 bases from V and 3 from J; bases not matched to a gene: 5. The CDR3 is 14 amino acids. In germline, CDR1 is MDHEN, CDR2 SYDVKM. The CDR3 nucleotides are TGTGCCAGCAGTCACCCGGACAGGGGCTACGAGCAGTACTTC. Protein sequence: CASSHPDRGYEQYF. The full variable domain, rest sourced from reference TRBV28 and TRBJ2-7, is DVKVTQSSRYLVKRTGEKVFLECVQDMDHENMFWYRQDPGLGLRLIYFSYDVKMKEKGDIPEGYSVSREKKERFSLILESASTNQTSMYLCASSHPDRGYEQYFGPGTRLTVT.

This chain connects TRBV2 to TRBJ1-2, with 9 nucleotides matching TRBD1. Trimming at V came to 11 bases and at J to 4 bases, leaving 11 bases not matched to a gene. The length of the CDR3 is 14 residues. CDR1 is SNHLY and CDR2 is FYNNEI in the germline V gene. The CDR3 DNA follows: TGTGCCGGACGACAGGGGGTGGACTCCTATGGCTACACCTTC. This encodes CAGRQGVDSYGYTF. The full variable domain, its missing parts supplied by reference TRBV2 and TRBJ1-2, is EPEVTQTPSHQVTQMGQEVILRCVPISNHLYFYWYRQILGQKVEFLVSFYNNEISEKSEIFDDQFSVERPDGSNFTLKIRSTKLEDSAMYFCAGRQGVDSYGYTFGSGTRLTVV.

This clonotype occurred many times. The V and J genes are TRBV29-1 and TRBJ1-3; 9 bases agree with TRBD1. CDR1 is SQVTM and CDR2 is ANQGSEA in the germline V gene. The CDR3 covers 14 residues. Trimming took 5 bases from V and 0 from J; bases not matched to a gene: 2. CDR3 region: CSVTGGSSGNTIYF. CDR3 in DNA: TGCAGCGTTACAGGGGGCAGCTCTGGAAACACCATATATTTT.